What follows is one T cell receptor (beta chain) and its context. The antigen is undetermined. This entry comes from a study of T cells expressing NK-cell markers. Germline V lookup: CDR1 MGHDK, CDR2 SYGVNS. The CDR3 consists of 15 residues. With the 5' RACE reads reprocessed, TCRdb shows one record per CDR3 protein and no DNA. This repertoire includes about 550,000 distinct CDR3 sequences. Points from the study as a whole: The study did not resolve the HCMV specificity of expanded NKG2C+ T cell clones. About six donors showed dominant NKG2C+ clonotypes comprising roughly 1.0-7.5% of their CD8+ T cells.

The chain is built from TRBV25-1 and TRBJ2-5; the TCRdb D gene call, TRBD1, has no DNA to confirm it. Sample: blood T cells: a sorted CD56 or NKG2C T cell subset, CD4+ or CD8+ T cells, or bulk PBMC T cells (not recorded which). This clonotype was sampled from a man aged 18 to 29 in good health. The CDR3 is CASSEYIGTQETQYF.